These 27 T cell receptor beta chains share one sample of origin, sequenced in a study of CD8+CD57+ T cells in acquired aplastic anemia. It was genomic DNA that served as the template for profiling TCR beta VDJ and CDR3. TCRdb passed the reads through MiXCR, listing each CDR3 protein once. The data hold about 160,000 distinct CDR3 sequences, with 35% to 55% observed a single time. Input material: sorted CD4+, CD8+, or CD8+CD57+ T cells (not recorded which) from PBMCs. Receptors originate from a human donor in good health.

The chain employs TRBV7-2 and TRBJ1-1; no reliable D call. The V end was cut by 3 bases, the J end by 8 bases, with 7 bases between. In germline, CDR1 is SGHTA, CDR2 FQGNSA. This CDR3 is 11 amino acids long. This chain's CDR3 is CASSLAGEAFF. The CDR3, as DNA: TGTGCCAGCAGCTTGGCGGGGGAAGCTTTCTTT.

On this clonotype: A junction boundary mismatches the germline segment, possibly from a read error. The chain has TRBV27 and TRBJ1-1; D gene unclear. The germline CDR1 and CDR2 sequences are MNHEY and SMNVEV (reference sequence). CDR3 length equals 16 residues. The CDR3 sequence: CTSSLSNRRRNTEAFF. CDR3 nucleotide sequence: TGTACCAGCAGTTTATCTAACCGCCGGCGTAACACTGAAGCTTTCTTT.

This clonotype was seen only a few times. This chain's CDR3 is CASSLDRVGGRTGELFF. The CDR3 DNA reads TGTGCCAGCAGCTTAGATCGTGTAGGGGGCCGGACCGGGGAGCTGTTTTTT. The rearrangement uses TRBV11-2 and TRBJ2-2, with 7 bases that match TRBD1. Germline V gene data show CDR1 as SGHAT and CDR2 as FQNNGV. The CDR3 extends over 17 amino acids. The junction had 9 bases not matched to a gene; V was cut back by 0 bases and J by 5 bases.

The CDR3 protein is CASSFGTATYEQYF. CDR3 DNA sequence: TGTGCCAGCAGCTTCGGGACCGCTACCTACGAGCAGTACTTC. The chain is built from TRBV7-3 and TRBJ2-7, with D tentatively TRBD1 or TRBD2 (5 bases each). V lost 3 bases to trimming and J lost 2 bases, with 11 bases between them. The CDR3 loop spans 14 amino acids. CDR1 SGHTA and CDR2 FQGTGA come from the germline V gene.

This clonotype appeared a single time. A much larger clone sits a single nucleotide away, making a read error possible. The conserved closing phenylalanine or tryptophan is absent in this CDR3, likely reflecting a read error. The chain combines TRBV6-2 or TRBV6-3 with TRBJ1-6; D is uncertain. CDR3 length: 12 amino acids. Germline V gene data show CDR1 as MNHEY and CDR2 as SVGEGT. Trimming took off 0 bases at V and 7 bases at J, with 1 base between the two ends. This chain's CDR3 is CASSYSNSPLHL. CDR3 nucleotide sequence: TGTGCCAGCAGTTACTCCAATTCACCCCTCCACCTT.

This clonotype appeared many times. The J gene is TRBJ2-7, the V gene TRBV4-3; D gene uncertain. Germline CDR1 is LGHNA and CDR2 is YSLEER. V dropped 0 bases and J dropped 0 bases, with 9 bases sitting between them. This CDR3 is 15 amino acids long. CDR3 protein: CASSQEDRASYEQYF. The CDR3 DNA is TGCGCCAGCAGCCAAGAAGATCGCGCCTCCTACGAGCAGTACTTC.

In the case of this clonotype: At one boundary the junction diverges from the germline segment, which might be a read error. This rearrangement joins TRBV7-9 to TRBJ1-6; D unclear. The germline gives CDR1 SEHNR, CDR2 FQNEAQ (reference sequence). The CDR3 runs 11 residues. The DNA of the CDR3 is TGTGCCAGCAGCAATAATCCACCCCTCCACTTT. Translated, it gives CASSNNPPLHF.

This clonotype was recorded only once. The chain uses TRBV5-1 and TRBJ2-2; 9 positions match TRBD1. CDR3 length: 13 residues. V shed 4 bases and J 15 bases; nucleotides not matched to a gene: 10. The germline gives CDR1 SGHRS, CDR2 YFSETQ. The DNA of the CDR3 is TGCGCCAGCAGCAGGCAGCGGACAGGGGTGGTGTTTTTT. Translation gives CASSRQRTGVVFF.

The CDR3 is CASNRGPNYGYTF. The CDR3 bases are TGTGCCAGTAATCGAGGACCGAACTATGGCTACACCTTC. V usage is TRBV19 and J usage is TRBJ1-2; no reliable D call. The CDR3 runs 13 residues. Germline V CDR1 and CDR2: LNHDA, SQIVND (reference sequence). Between the trimmed V and J ends, which lost 7 bases and 2 bases, there was a span of 11 bases.

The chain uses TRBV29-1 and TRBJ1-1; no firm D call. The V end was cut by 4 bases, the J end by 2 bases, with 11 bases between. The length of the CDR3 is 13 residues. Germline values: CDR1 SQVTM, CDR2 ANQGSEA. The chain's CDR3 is CSVAGQRNTEAFF. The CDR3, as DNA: TGCAGCGTTGCTGGGCAGCGTAACACTGAAGCTTTCTTT.

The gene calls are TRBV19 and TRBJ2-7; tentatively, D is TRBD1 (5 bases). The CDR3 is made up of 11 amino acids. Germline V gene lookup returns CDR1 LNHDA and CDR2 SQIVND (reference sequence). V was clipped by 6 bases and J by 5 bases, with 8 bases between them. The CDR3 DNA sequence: TGTGCCAGTAGCACAGGTAACGAGCAGTACTTC. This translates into CASSTGNEQYF.

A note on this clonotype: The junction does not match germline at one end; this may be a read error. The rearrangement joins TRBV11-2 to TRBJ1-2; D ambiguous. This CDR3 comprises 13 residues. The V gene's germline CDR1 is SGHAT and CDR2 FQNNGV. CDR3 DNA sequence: TGTGCCATCAGCTTAGATTTGAGCTATGGCTACACCTTC. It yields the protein CAISLDLSYGYTF.

DNA of the CDR3: TGTGCCAGCAGCACAGAAGCTCGTCCGCGCGAGCAGTACTTC. It specifies CASSTEARPREQYF. The rearrangement joins TRBV7-9 to TRBJ2-7; D gene uncertain. Germline V CDR1 and CDR2: SEHNR, FQNEAQ (reference sequence). This CDR3 spans 14 amino acids. V was clipped by 5 bases and J by 6 bases, with 17 bases between them.

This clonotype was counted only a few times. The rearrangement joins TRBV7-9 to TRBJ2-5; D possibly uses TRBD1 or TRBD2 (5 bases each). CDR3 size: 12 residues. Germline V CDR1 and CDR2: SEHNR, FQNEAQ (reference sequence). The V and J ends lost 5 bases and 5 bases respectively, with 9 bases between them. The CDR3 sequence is CASSVEGETQYF. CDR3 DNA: TGTGCCAGCAGCGTAGAGGGGGAGACCCAGTACTTC.

The DNA for the CDR3 is TGTGCCAGCAGCCTCCTAGCGGGAGGGACGTCAGATACGCAGTATTTT. Translation gives CASSLLAGGTSDTQYF. The J gene is TRBJ2-3, the V gene TRBV7-6, with 12 bases that match TRBD2. V shed 5 bases, J shed 4 bases, and the junction held 7 bases outside the gene matches. Germline assignment: CDR1 SGHVS and CDR2 FNYEAQ. This CDR3 region has 16 residues.

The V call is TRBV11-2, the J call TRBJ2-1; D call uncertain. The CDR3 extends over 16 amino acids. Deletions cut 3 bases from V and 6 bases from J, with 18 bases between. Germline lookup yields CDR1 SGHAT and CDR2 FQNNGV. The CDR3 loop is CASSFGGKRRSNEQFF. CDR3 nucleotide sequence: TGTGCCAGCAGCTTTGGTGGGAAGAGGCGATCCAATGAGCAGTTCTTC. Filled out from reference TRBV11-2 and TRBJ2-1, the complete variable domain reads EAGVAQSPRYKIIEKRQSVAFWCNPISGHATLYWYQQILGQGPKLLIQFQNNGVVDDSQLPKDRFSAERLKGVDSTLKIQPAKLEDSAVYLCASSFGGKRRSNEQFFGPGTRLTVL.

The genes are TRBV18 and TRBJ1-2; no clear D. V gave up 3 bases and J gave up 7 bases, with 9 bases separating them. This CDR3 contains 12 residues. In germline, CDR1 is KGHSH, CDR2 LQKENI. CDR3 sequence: CASSPRGAGYTF. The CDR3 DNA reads TGTGCCAGCTCACCTCGAGGCGCTGGCTACACCTTC.

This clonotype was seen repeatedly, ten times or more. The CDR3: CASSPSLDRGNSPLHF. DNA for the CDR3: TGTGCCAGCAGCCCAAGTTTGGACAGGGGAAATTCACCCCTCCACTTT. The chain joins TRBV4-2 to TRBJ1-6, with 9 bases lining up with TRBD1. Germline-derived CDR1 and CDR2 are LGHNA and YNFKEQ. V was clipped by 4 bases and J by 7 bases; unmatched bases: 8. This CDR3 has 16 residues.

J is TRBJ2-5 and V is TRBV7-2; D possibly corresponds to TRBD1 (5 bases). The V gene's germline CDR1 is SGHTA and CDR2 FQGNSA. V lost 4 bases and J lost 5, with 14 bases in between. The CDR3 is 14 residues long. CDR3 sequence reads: CASSWGPSGETQYF. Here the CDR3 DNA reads TGTGCCAGCAGCTGGGGCCCCAGTGGGGAGACCCAGTACTTC.

The CDR3 region has the DNA TGTGCCAGTAGTACGGAGAGGAGAACTAACTATGGCTACACCTTC. This translates into CASSTERRTNYGYTF. The rearrangement links TRBV19 to TRBJ1-2; no clear D gene. V lost 4 bases and J 0 bases, leaving 12 bases between the germline ends. The CDR3 spans 15 residues. The germline V gene encodes CDR1 LNHDA and CDR2 SQIVND (reference sequence).

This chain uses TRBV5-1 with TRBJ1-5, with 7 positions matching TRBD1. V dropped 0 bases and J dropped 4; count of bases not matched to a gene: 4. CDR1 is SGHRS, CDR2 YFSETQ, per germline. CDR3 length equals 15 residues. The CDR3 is CASSLDGTANQPQHF. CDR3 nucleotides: TGCGCCAGCAGCTTGGACGGGACAGCTAATCAGCCCCAGCATTTT.

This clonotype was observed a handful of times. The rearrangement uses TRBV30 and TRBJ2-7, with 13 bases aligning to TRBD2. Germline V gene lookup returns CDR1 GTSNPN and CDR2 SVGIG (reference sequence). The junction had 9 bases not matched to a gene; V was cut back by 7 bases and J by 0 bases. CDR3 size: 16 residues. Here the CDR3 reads CASRPTSGRFSYEQYF. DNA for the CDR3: TGTGCCTCTCGGCCGACTAGCGGGAGGTTCTCCTACGAGCAGTACTTC.

For the CDR3, the DNA is TGTGCCAGCAGTCAGGCTAGCTCCTACGAGCAGTACTTC. Encoded protein: CASSQASSYEQYF. The chain is built from TRBV7-3 and TRBJ2-7; D is unclear. The CDR3 covers 13 residues. Germline lookup yields CDR1 SGHTA and CDR2 FQGTGA. V was trimmed by 6 bases and J by 0 bases, leaving 9 bases between them.

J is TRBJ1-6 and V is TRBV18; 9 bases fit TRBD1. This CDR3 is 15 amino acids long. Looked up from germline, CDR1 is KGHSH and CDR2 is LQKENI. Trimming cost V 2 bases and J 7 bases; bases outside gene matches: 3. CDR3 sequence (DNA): TGTGCCAGCTCACCAATACAGGGGGCGAATTCACCCCTCCACTTT. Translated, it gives CASSPIQGANSPLHF. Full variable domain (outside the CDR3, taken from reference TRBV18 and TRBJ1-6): NAGVMQNPRHLVRRRGQEARLRCSPMKGHSHVYWYRQLPEEGLKFMVYLQKENIIDESGMPKERFSAEFPKEGPSILRIQQVVRGDSAAYFCASSPIQGANSPLHFGNGTRLTVT.

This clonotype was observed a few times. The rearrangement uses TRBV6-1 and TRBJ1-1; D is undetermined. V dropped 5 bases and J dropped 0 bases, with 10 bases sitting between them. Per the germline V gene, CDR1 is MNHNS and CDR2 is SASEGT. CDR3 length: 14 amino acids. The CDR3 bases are TGTGCCAGCAGTAGGGAGGGAGTGAACACTGAAGCTTTCTTT. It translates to CASSREGVNTEAFF.

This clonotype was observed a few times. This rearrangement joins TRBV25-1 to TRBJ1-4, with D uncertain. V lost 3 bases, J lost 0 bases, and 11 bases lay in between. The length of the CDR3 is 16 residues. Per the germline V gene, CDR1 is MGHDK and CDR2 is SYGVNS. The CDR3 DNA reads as TGTGCCAGCAGTGACCGAGTTCGGGCAACTAATGAAAAACTGTTTTTT. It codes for CASSDRVRATNEKLFF.

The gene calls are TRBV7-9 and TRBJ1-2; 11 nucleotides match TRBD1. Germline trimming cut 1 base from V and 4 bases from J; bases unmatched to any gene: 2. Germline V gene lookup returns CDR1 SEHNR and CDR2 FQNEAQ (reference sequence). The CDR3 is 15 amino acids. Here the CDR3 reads CASSLEGTGGYGYTF. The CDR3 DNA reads TGTGCCAGCAGCTTAGAGGGGACAGGGGGCTATGGCTACACCTTC.